The TCR beta chain under discussion was sequenced for a study of T cells in Graves' hyperthyroidism and ophthalmopathy. As for this clonotype: Antigen specificity is unknown.

RNA transcripts yielded amplified TCR beta CDR3 regions. The TCR CDR3 was amplified in a first-round RT-PCR using the HTBI primer set. TCRdb reprocessed the multiplex PCR reads via MiXCR and lists one record per CDR3 protein. The table lists about 600,000 distinct CDR3 sequences, 15% to 20% of them singletons, with 3% to 4% in the top ten. Regarding the study as a whole: The model anticipated ophthalmopathy a median about 7 months pre-onset.

CDR1 and CDR2 (germline): LGHNA, YNFKEQ. The CDR3 has 15 amino acids. The V and J ends lost 4 bases and 2 bases respectively, with 15 bases between them. This clonotype was sampled from a woman between 40 and 55 years old with Graves' ophthalmopathy. This chain connects TRBV4-2 to TRBJ2-7; tentative D call: TRBD1 (5 bases). Sequenced: blood. In nucleotides, the CDR3 is TGTGCCAGCAGCCCAGGGCCGGCGGAAACCTACGAGCAGTACTTC. It codes for CASSPGPAETYEQYF.